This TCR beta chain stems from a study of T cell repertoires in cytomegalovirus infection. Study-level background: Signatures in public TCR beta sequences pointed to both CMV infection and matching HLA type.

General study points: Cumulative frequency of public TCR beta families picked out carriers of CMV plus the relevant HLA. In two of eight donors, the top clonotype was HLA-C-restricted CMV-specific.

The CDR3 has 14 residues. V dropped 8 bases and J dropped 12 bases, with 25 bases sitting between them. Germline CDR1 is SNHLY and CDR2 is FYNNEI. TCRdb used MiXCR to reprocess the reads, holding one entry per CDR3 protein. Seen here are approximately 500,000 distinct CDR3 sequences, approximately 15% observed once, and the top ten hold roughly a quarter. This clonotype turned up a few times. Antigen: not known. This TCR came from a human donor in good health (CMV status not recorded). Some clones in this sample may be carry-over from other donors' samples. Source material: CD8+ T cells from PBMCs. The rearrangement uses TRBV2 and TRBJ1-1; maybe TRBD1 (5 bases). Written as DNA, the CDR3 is TGTGCCAGCCCCGGGGGAGGACCGACCTATGTTTCTTTCTTT. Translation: CASPGGGPTYVSFF.